This T cell receptor beta chain derives from a study of post-analysis software for immune sequencing data. Notes on the study in general: In patients, TRBV5-6, TRBV5-1 and TRBV20-1 belonged to five TRBV segments found more frequently than in controls.

TCR beta cDNA libraries had unique molecular identifiers. TCRdb re-called the PCR reads through MiXCR, storing one row per CDR3 protein. The sample lists over 150,000 distinct CDR3 sequences, under 40% occurring once. As concerns this clonotype: Its antigen is undetermined.

CDR3 length equals 14 residues. Germline V gene data show CDR1 as SQVTM and CDR2 as ANQGSEA. V lost 8 bases to trimming and J lost 2 bases, with 16 bases between them. This receptor was identified in a girl aged 5-17 years with multiple sclerosis. The V and J genes are TRBV29-1 and TRBJ2-1; D perhaps matches TRBD1 (6 bases). Sequenced material: blood, taken after autologous hematopoietic stem cell transplantation. CDR3 coding DNA: TGCAGCCACGTGGTGGGGGCCCCCTACAATGAGCAGTTCTTC. Translating gives CSHVVGAPYNEQFF.